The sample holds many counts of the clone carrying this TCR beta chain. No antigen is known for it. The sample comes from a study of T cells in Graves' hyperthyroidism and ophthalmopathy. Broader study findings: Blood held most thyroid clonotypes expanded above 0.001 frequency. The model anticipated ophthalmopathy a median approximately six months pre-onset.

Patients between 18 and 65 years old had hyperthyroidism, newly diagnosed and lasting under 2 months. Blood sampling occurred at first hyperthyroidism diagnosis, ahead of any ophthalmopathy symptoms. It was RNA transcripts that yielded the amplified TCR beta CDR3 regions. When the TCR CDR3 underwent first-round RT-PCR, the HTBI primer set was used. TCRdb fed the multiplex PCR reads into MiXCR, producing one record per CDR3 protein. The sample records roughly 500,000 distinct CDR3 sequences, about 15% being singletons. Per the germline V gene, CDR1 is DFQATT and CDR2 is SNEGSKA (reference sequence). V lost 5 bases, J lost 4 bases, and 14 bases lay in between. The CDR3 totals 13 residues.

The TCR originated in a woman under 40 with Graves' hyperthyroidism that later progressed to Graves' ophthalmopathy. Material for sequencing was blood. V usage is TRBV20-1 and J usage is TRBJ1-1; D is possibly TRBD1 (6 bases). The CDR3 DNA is TGCAGTGCTTTCACAGGGAGTCGCACTGAAGCTTTCTTT. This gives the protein CSAFTGSRTEAFF.